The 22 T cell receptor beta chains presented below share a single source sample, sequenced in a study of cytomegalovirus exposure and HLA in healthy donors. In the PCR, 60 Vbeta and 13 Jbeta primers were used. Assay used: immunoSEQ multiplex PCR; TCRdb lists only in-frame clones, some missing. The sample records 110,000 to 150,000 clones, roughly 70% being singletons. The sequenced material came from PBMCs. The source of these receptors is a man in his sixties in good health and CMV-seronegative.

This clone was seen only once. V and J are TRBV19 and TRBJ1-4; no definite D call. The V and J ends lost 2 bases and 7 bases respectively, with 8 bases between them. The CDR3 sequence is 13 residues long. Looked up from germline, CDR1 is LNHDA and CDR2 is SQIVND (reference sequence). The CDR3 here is CASSIQSGEKLFF. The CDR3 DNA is TGTGCCAGTAGTATACAGTCGGGTGAAAAACTGTTTTTT.

CDR3 region: CASSTTGTGNTIYF. As DNA, the CDR3 is TGTGCCAGTAGTACTACCGGTACTGGAAACACCATATATTTT. The V call is TRBV19, the J call TRBJ1-3; D is unclear. Trimming removed 4 bases from V and 2 bases from J, with 9 bases in between. The CDR3 has 14 residues. Germline V gene data show CDR1 as LNHDA and CDR2 as SQIVND (reference sequence). Filled out from reference TRBV19 and TRBJ1-3, the complete variable domain reads DGGITQSPKYLFRKEGQNVTLSCEQNLNHDAMYWYRQDPGQGLRLIYYSQIVNDFQKGDIAEGYSVSREKKESFPLTVTSAQKNPTAFYLCASSTTGTGNTIYFGEGSWLTVV.

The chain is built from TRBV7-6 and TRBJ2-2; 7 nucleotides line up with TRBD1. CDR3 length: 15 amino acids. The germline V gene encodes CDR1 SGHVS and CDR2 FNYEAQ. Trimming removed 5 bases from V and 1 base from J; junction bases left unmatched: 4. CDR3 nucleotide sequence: TGTGCCAGCAGCCTGGGGACAGAGAACACCGGGGAGCTGTTTTTT. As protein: CASSLGTENTGELFF.

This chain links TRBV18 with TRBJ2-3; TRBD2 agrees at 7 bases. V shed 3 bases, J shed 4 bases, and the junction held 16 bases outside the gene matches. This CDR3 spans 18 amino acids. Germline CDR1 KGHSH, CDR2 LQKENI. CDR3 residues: CASSPNPSDSTSSDTQYF. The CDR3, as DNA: TGTGCCAGCTCACCCAACCCCAGCGACTCGACTAGCTCAGATACGCAGTATTTT.

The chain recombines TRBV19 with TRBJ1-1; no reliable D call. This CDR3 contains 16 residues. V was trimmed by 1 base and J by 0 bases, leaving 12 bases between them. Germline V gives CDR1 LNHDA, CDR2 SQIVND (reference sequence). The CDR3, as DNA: TGTGCCAGTAGTATAGTCGGGGAGGGCATGAACACTGAAGCTTTCTTT. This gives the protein CASSIVGEGMNTEAFF.

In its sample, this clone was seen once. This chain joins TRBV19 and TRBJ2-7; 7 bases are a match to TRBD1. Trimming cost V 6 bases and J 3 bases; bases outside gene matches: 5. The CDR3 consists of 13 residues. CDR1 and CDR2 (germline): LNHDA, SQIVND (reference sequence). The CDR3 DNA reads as TGTGCCAGTAGCCGACAGGGAGTCTACGAGCAGTACTTC. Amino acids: CASSRQGVYEQYF.

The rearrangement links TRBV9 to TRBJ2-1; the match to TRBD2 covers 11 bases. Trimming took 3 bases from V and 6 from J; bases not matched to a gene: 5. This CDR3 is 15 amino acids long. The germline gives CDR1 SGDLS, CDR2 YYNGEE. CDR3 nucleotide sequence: TGTGCCAGCAGCGCGGAACTAGCGGGGGTCAATGAGCAGTTCTTC. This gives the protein CASSAELAGVNEQFF.

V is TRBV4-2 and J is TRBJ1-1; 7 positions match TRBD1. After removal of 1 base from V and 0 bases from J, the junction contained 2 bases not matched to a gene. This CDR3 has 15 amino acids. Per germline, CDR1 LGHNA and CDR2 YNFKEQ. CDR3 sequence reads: CASSQAGTVNTEAFF. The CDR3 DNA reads TGTGCCAGCAGCCAAGCCGGGACAGTGAACACTGAAGCTTTCTTT.

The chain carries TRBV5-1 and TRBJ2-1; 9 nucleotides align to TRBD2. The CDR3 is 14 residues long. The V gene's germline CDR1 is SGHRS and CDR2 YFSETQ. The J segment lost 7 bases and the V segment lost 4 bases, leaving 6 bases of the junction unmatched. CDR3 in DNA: TGCGCCAGCAGCCCCGTAGCGGGAGTGAATGAGCAGTTCTTC. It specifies CASSPVAGVNEQFF.

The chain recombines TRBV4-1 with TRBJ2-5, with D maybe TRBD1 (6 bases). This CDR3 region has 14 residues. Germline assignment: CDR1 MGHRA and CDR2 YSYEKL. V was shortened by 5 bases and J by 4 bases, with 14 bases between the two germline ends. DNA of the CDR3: TGCGCCAGCAGCAAGTCCGGACAGTCAGAGACCCAGTACTTC. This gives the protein CASSKSGQSETQYF.

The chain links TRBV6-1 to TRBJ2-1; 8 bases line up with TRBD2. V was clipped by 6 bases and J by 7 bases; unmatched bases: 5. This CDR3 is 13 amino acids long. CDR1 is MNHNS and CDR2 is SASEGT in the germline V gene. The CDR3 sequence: CASRRTSRNEQFF. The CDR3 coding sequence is TGTGCCAGCAGGCGGACTAGCAGGAATGAGCAGTTCTTC.

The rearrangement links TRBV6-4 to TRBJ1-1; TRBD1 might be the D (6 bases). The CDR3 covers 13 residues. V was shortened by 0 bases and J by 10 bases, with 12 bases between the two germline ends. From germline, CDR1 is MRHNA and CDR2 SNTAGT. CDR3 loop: CASSDSGRGRAFF. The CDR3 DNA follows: TGTGCCAGCAGTGACTCTGGCAGGGGTCGAGCTTTCTTT.

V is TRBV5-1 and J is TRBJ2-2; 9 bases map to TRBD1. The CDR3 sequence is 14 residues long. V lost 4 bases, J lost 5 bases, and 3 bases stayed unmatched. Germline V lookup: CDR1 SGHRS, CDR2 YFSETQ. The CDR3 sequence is CASSSGTGTGELFF. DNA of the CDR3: TGCGCCAGCAGCAGCGGGACAGGGACCGGGGAGCTGTTTTTT.

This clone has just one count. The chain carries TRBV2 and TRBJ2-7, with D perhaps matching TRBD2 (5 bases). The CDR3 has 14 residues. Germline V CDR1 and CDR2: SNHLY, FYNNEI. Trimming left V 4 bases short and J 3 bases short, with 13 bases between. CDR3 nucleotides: TGTGCCAGCAGTGCCCGCAGAGGGCTCTACGAGCAGTACTTC. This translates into CASSARRGLYEQYF.

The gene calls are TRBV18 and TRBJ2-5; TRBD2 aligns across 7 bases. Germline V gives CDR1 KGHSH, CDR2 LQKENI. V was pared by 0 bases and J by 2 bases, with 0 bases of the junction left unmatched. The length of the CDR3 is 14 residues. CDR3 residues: CASSPPGLQETQYF. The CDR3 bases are TGTGCCAGCTCACCACCGGGACTACAAGAGACCCAGTACTTC. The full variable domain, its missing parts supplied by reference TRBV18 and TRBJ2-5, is NAGVMQNPRHLVRRRGQEARLRCSPMKGHSHVYWYRQLPEEGLKFMVYLQKENIIDESGMPKERFSAEFPKEGPSILRIQQVVRGDSAAYFCASSPPGLQETQYFGPGTRLLVL.

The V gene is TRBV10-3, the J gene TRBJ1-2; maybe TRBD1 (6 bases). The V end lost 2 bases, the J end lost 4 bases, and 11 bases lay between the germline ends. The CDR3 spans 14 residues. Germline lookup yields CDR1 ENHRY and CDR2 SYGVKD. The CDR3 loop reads CAISELDRTYGYTF. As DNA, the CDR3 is TGTGCCATCAGTGAGCTTGACAGGACCTATGGCTACACCTTC.

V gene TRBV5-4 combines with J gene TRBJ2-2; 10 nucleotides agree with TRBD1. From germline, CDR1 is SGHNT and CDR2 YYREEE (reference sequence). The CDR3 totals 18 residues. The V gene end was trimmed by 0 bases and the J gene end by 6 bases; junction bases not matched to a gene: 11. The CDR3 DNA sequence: TGTGCCAGCAGCTTGGACCCATCCGGGACAGGGGTTCCCGGGGAGCTGTTTTTT. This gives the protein CASSLDPSGTGVPGELFF.

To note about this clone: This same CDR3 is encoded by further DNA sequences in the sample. Written as DNA, the CDR3 is TGCGCCAGCAGCTTGGGACAGTCCACAGATACGCAGTATTTT. Protein: CASSLGQSTDTQYF. The chain is built from TRBV5-1 and TRBJ2-3, with D maybe TRBD1 (5 bases). Trimming stripped 0 bases from V and 2 bases from J, with 7 bases between. The CDR3 is 14 residues long. The germline V gene encodes CDR1 SGHRS and CDR2 YFSETQ. The whole variable domain, filled in from reference TRBV5-1 and TRBJ2-3, reads KAGVTQTPRYLIKTRGQQVTLSCSPISGHRSVSWYQQTPGQGLQFLFEYFSETQRNKGNFPGRFSGRQFSNSRSEMNVSTLELGDSALYLCASSLGQSTDTQYFGPGTRLTVL.

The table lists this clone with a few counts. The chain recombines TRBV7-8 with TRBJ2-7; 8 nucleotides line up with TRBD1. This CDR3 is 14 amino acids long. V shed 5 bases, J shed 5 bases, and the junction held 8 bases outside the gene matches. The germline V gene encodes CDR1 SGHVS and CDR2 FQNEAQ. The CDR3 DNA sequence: TGTGCCAGCAGCCGGACAGGGAAGCGGGACGAGCAGTACTTC. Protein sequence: CASSRTGKRDEQYF.

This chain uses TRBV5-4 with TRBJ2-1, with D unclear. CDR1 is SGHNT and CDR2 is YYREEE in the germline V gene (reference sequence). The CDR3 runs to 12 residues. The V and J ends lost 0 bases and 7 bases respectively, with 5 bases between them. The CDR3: CASSLGTNEQFF. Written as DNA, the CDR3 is TGTGCCAGCAGCTTGGGCACTAATGAGCAGTTCTTC. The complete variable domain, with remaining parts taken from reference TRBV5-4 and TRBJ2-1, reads ETGVTQSPTHLIKTRGQQVTLRCSSQSGHNTVSWYQQALGQGPQFIFQYYREEENGRGNFPPRFSGLQFPNYSSELNVNALELDDSALYLCASSLGTNEQFFGPGTRLTVL.

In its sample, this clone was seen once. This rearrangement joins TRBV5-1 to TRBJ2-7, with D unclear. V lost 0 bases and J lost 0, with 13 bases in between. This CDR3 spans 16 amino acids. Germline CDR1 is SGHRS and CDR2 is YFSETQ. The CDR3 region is CASSLGLQINSYEQYF. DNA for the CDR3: TGCGCCAGCAGCTTGGGATTGCAGATTAACTCCTACGAGCAGTACTTC.

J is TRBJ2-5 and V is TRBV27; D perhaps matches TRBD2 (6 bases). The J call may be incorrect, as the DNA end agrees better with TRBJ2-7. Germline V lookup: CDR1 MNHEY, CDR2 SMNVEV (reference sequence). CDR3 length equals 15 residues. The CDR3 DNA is TGTGCCAGCAGTAGTTTCGGGGGATGGGCCTACGAGCAGTACTTC. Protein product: CASSSFGGWAYEQYF.